These T cell receptor beta chains were read from a single sample in a study of shared clonotypes between healthy human individuals. Libraries were prepared by immunoSEQ multiplex PCR; TCRdb keeps only in-frame clonotypes and omits some of them. The sample carries over 750,000 clones, 96% recorded once. The sequenced sample consisted of naive CD8+ T cells sorted from blood. Receptors originate from a man aged 25 to 40 in good health. Each CDR3 is given with its conserved first and last residue. A D gene is named only where the DNA matches it firmly. Not every row has a clone size; where given, it reads once, few, many or a size class.

TRBV27	TRBJ2-5	.	.	TGTGCCAGCAGTCCTTTATTGGGCAGCCAAGAGACCCAGTACTTC	CASSPLLGSQETQYF
TRBV13	TRBJ2-7	.	TRBD2	TGTGCCAGCAGCTCCCGGACTAGCGGGAGCTTTTCCTACGAGCAGTACTTC	CASSSRTSGSFSYEQYF
TRBV7-9	TRBJ2-7	.	.	TGTGCCTCGGGTTTTGAAAACTACGAGCAGTACTTC	CASGFENYEQYF
TRBV5-4	TRBJ2-1	once	.	TGTGCCAGCAGCGCTACAGATCTTACTTACAATGAGCAGTTCTTC	CASSATDLTYNEQFF
TRBV28	TRBJ2-1	.	.	TGTGCCAGCAGTTTCGCCAATGAGCAGTTCTTC	CASSFANEQFF
TRBV18	TRBJ2-3	.	.	TGTGCCAGCTCACCACCCGGACGAACAGATACGCAGTATTTT	CASSPPGRTDTQYF
TRBV11-3	TRBJ2-3	.	.	TGTGCCAGCAGCCAATTCCTCACAGATACGCAGTATTTT	CASSQFLTDTQYF
TRBV4-1	TRBJ2-5	once	.	TGCGCCAGCAGCCTTTCAATTGGGAGATTGCAAGAGACCCAGTACTTC	CASSLSIGRLQETQYF
TRBV9	TRBJ2-1	.	.	TGTGCCAGCAGCGTAGCATCCGGCAATGAGCAGTTCTTC	CASSVASGNEQFF
TRBV4-1	TRBJ2-7	.	.	TGCGCCAGCAGCCAAGTCGGGGGCCGAGACGAGCAGTACTTC	CASSQVGGRDEQYF
TRBV6-4	TRBJ2-1	.	TRBD1	TGTGCCAGCAGTGGAGGGACAGGTGGCAATGAGCAGTTCTTC	CASSGGTGGNEQFF
TRBV7-9	TRBJ2-1	.	.	TGTGCCAGCAGCCCAGGGGCCGTGAATGAGCAGTTCTTC	CASSPGAVNEQFF
TRBV6-5	TRBJ2-2	.	TRBD1	TGTGCCAGCAGTTACTCGACAGGGGGATACACCGGGGAGCTGTTTTTT	CASSYSTGGYTGELFF
TRBV29-1	TRBJ1-2	.	.	TGCAGCGTTGAAACCAACTATGGCTACACCTTC	CSVETNYGYTF
TRBV7-8	TRBJ2-1	once	.	TGTGCCAGCAGCTTTAGCTCCTACAATGAGCAGTTCTTC	CASSFSSYNEQFF